In this sample, the clone carrying this TCR beta chain turned up a few times. What it binds is unknown. The data belong to a study of cytomegalovirus exposure and HLA in healthy donors. Overall study findings and caveats: A missense variant in DCLRE1C was later tied to TCR beta V- and J-gene trimming. A reported reduction in N-insertions relative to the approximately 640-donor mean was seen in an Asian-associated ancestry cluster in a later analysis.

PCR used 60 Vbeta primers and 13 Jbeta primers. The data were produced by immunoSEQ multiplex PCR, yet TCRdb's version contains in-frame clones alone and is incomplete. The data show 100,000 to 150,000 clones, about 10% seen once. The CDR3 runs to 13 residues. V was cut by 0 bases and J by 1 base, with 4 bases left in between. Per germline, CDR1 SGHDT and CDR2 YYEEEE. J is TRBJ1-2 and V is TRBV5-6; D uncertain. The sequenced material came from PBMCs. This clonotype originated in a woman aged 18 to 35 in good health and CMV-seropositive. CDR3 DNA: TGTGCCAGCAGCTTGGCCGGTAACTATGGCTACACCTTC. Translated: CASSLAGNYGYTF.